One and the same sample provided the 5 T cell receptor beta chains below, sequenced in a study of response to subunit inactivated influenza vaccine. TCRdb fed the RT-PCR reads into MiXCR, producing one record per CDR3 protein. The sample consists of 450,000 to 700,000 distinct CDR3 sequences, approximately 15% of them appearing once. The material was PBMCs from blood, obtained about 13 days after vaccination. Every receptor here comes from a man in his fifties or sixties who received an inactivated influenza vaccine.

This clonotype appeared a few times. The V call is TRBV20-1, the J call TRBJ1-1; 10 bases are shared with TRBD1. Per the germline V gene, CDR1 is DFQATT and CDR2 is SNEGSKA (reference sequence). J lost 2 bases, V lost 4 bases, and 4 bases had no gene match. CDR3 length: 14 residues. This chain's CDR3 is CSAIGTGANTEAFF. DNA of the CDR3: TGCAGTGCTATCGGGACAGGGGCCAACACTGAAGCTTTCTTT.

This clonotype was observed a handful of times. The J gene is TRBJ2-3, the V gene TRBV9; 7 nucleotides align to TRBD2. This CDR3 has 17 amino acids. Germline CDR1 and CDR2: SGDLS and YYNGEE. V lost 0 bases and J lost 0; bases outside the gene matches: 7. The CDR3 reads CASSVALSGASTDTQYF. The CDR3 bases are TGTGCCAGCAGCGTAGCTTTAAGCGGGGCTAGCACAGATACGCAGTATTTT.

This clonotype was observed a handful of times. The chain has TRBV7-3 and TRBJ2-1; possibly TRBD2 for D (7 bases). The germline V gene has CDR1 SGHTA and CDR2 FQGTGA. The CDR3 is made up of 19 amino acids. The germline V and J ends were trimmed by 5 bases and 5 bases, with 28 bases remaining between them. The CDR3 loop reads CASSPYGRGGLTGHNEQFF. In DNA form, the CDR3 reads TGTGCCAGCAGCCCCTACGGAAGGGGGGGGCTGACGGGGCACAATGAGCAGTTCTTC.

Many counts were recorded for this clonotype. The chain is built from TRBV29-1 and TRBJ2-3, with 11 bases fitting TRBD1. This CDR3 region has 17 residues. J lost 3 bases, V lost 0 bases, and 8 bases had no gene match. The germline V gene encodes CDR1 SQVTM and CDR2 ANQGSEA. In DNA form, the CDR3 reads TGCAGCGTTGAAGATCTTTGGACAGGGGGCGCAACAGATACGCAGTATTTT. This sequence encodes CSVEDLWTGGATDTQYF.

The V and J genes are TRBV9 and TRBJ1-6; the match to TRBD1 covers 9 bases. V dropped 0 bases and J dropped 9; count of bases not matched to a gene: 4. Germline V gives CDR1 SGDLS, CDR2 YYNGEE. The CDR3 consists of 15 residues. The CDR3, as DNA: TGTGCCAGCAGCGTAGGGGGGACAGGGATTTCACCCCTCCACTTT. Its protein product is CASSVGGTGISPLHF.